These 21 T cell receptor beta chains were sequenced from one sample in a study of blood T cell repertoires in COVID-19. Data came from immunoSEQ multiplex PCR; TCRdb stores just in-frame clones and leaves some out. The sample lists 180,000 or so clones; over 75% were seen once. Sequencing was done on a sample of PBMCs or T cells enriched from blood (not recorded which). Receptors originate from a man aged 45 to 65 who had recovered from COVID-19.

The chain links TRBV11-2 to TRBJ1-4; D not resolved. Germline V gene data show CDR1 as SGHAT and CDR2 as FQNNGV. The CDR3 is 15 residues long. The V and J ends lost 1 base and 8 bases respectively, with 14 bases between them. Here the CDR3 DNA reads TGTGCCAGCAGCTTAGGGTATTCCGGAGGCGAAAAACTGTTTTTT. This sequence encodes CASSLGYSGGEKLFF.

The genes are TRBV2 and TRBJ1-1; D unresolved. CDR1 and CDR2 from the germline V gene are SNHLY and FYNNEI. This CDR3 comprises 13 residues. Trimming cost V 8 bases and J 0 bases, with 10 bases left between them. DNA for the CDR3: TGTGCCAGCCGGGCGGGGATGAACACTGAAGCTTTCTTT. This codes for CASRAGMNTEAFF. The full variable domain, in which reference TRBV2 and TRBJ1-1 provide the parts outside the CDR3, is EPEVTQTPSHQVTQMGQEVILRCVPISNHLYFYWYRQILGQKVEFLVSFYNNEISEKSEIFDDQFSVERPDGSNFTLKIRSTKLEDSAMYFCASRAGMNTEAFFGQGTRLTVV.

CDR3 residues: CASSGAQGGGYTF. In nucleotides, the CDR3 is TGCGCCAGCAGTGGAGCACAGGGGGGTGGCTACACCTTC. The genes are TRBV10-2 and TRBJ1-2; 8 nucleotides agree with TRBD1. This CDR3 has 13 residues. V dropped 4 bases and J dropped 7; count of bases not matched to a gene: 5. In germline, CDR1 is WSHSY, CDR2 SAAADI.

This chain joins TRBV27 and TRBJ2-2; the D gene is possibly TRBD2 (6 bases). With 3 bases removed from V and 4 bases from J, the gap between germline ends came to 9 bases. The length of the CDR3 is 14 residues. Looked up from germline, CDR1 is MNHEY and CDR2 is SMNVEV (reference sequence). CDR3 protein: CASSFRESTGELFF. CDR3 DNA: TGTGCCAGCAGTTTTCGGGAGTCCACCGGGGAGCTGTTTTTT.

The chain combines TRBV2 with TRBJ2-5; TRBD2 agrees at 13 bases. V dropped 6 bases and J dropped 2; count of bases not matched to a gene: 12. The CDR3 is 18 amino acids. In germline, CDR1 is SNHLY, CDR2 FYNNEI. The CDR3 reads CASRDNLLAGGLQETQYF. The CDR3 DNA is TGTGCCAGCAGAGATAATTTACTAGCGGGGGGGCTGCAAGAGACCCAGTACTTC.

This sequence joins TRBV7-9 and TRBJ1-1; 7 nucleotides agree with TRBD1. CDR3 size: 14 residues. V was pared by 5 bases and J by 5 bases, with 8 bases of the junction left unmatched. The germline CDR1 and CDR2 sequences are SEHNR and FQNEAQ (reference sequence). CDR3 in amino acids: CASSTSTGRTEAFF. The CDR3 DNA follows: TGTGCCAGCAGCACCTCGACAGGGAGGACTGAAGCTTTCTTT. Using reference TRBV7-9 and TRBJ1-1 for the parts outside the CDR3, the full variable domain is DTGVSQNPRHKITKRGQNVTFRCDPISEHNRLYWYRQTLGQGPEFLTYFQNEAQLEKSRLLSDRFSAERPKGSFSTLEIQRTEQGDSAMYLCASSTSTGRTEAFFGQGTRLTVV.

V and J are TRBV5-8 and TRBJ1-2, with 7 bases identical to TRBD1. The CDR3 is made up of 14 amino acids. Germline assignment: CDR1 SGHTS and CDR2 YDEGEE. V lost 5 bases to trimming and J lost 2 bases; unmatched junction nucleotides: 6. Here the CDR3 reads CASSRTGENYGYTF. CDR3 in DNA: TGTGCCAGCAGTCGGACAGGAGAAAACTATGGCTACACCTTC.

J is TRBJ2-6 and V is TRBV28; D might be TRBD1 (5 bases). The length of the CDR3 is 16 residues. Trimming left V 7 bases short and J 1 base short, with 14 bases between. Per germline, CDR1 MDHEN and CDR2 SYDVKM. In DNA form, the CDR3 reads TGTGCCAGCACCCCTCTCGCAGGGTCTGGGGCCAACGTCCTGACTTTC. It specifies CASTPLAGSGANVLTF.

V usage is TRBV5-4 and J usage is TRBJ1-1; D not certain. Germline V lookup: CDR1 SGHNT, CDR2 YYREEE (reference sequence). V was cut by 0 bases and J by 1 base, with 4 bases left in between. The CDR3 consists of 13 residues. The CDR3 sequence: CASSLDKNTEAFF. The CDR3 DNA is TGTGCCAGCAGCTTGGATAAGAACACTGAAGCTTTCTTT.

The V call is TRBV5-1, the J call TRBJ2-3; 9 bases match TRBD2. This CDR3 spans 15 amino acids. Germline trimming cut 7 bases from V and 2 bases from J; bases unmatched to any gene: 8. CDR1 is SGHRS, CDR2 YFSETQ, per germline. CDR3 residues: CASSGTSQITDTQYF. The DNA of the CDR3 is TGCGCCAGCTCCGGGACTAGCCAGATCACAGATACGCAGTATTTT.

The chain employs TRBV18 and TRBJ1-1, with a possible D match to TRBD1 (6 bases). The length of the CDR3 is 14 residues. Germline CDR1 is KGHSH and CDR2 is LQKENI. V was trimmed by 3 bases and J by 3 bases, leaving 11 bases between them. The CDR3 sequence: CASSPLDSDTEAFF. CDR3 coding DNA: TGTGCCAGCTCACCCCTGGACAGCGACACTGAAGCTTTCTTT.

The chain uses TRBV11-2 and TRBJ2-1; 13 bases line up with TRBD2. The CDR3 extends over 14 amino acids. V shed 6 bases, J shed 9 bases, and the junction held 5 bases outside the gene matches. The V gene's germline CDR1 is SGHAT and CDR2 FQNNGV. In nucleotides, the CDR3 is TGTGCCAGCAGTACTAGCGGGAGGGCCGTTGAGCAGTTCTTC. This codes for CASSTSGRAVEQFF.

The gene calls are TRBV27 and TRBJ1-2; no firm D call. The CDR3 sequence is 14 residues long. The germline V gene encodes CDR1 MNHEY and CDR2 SMNVEV (reference sequence). V lost 0 bases and J 6 bases, leaving 11 bases between the germline ends. DNA of the CDR3: TGTGCCAGCAGTTTATCTACTCCGGAGAATGGCTACACCTTC. Translation: CASSLSTPENGYTF.

V is TRBV5-4 and J is TRBJ2-3, with TRBD1 matching over 8 bases. Germline V CDR1 and CDR2: SGHNT, YYREEE (reference sequence). V dropped 0 bases and J dropped 2; count of bases not matched to a gene: 2. This CDR3 has 15 residues. CDR3 in DNA: TGTGCCAGCAGCTTGGGGGACAGGTCCACAGATACGCAGTATTTT. This codes for CASSLGDRSTDTQYF. Full variable domain (rest looked up from reference TRBV5-4 and TRBJ2-3): ETGVTQSPTHLIKTRGQQVTLRCSSQSGHNTVSWYQQALGQGPQFIFQYYREEENGRGNFPPRFSGLQFPNYSSELNVNALELDDSALYLCASSLGDRSTDTQYFGPGTRLTVL.

The V call is TRBV7-9, the J call TRBJ1-4; 9 bases fit TRBD1. Per germline, CDR1 SEHNR and CDR2 FQNEAQ (reference sequence). The ends lost 5 bases at V and 8 bases at J; junction bases unmatched: 12. The CDR3 spans 16 residues. The chain's CDR3 is CASSLLGQGRAEKLFF. The CDR3 DNA reads as TGTGCCAGCAGCCTTCTGGGACAGGGTAGGGCGGAAAAACTGTTTTTT.

The chain carries TRBV10-3 and TRBJ1-6, with D perhaps matching TRBD1 (6 bases). Trimming removed 10 bases at V and 5 bases at J, with 12 bases between. Germline V gives CDR1 ENHRY, CDR2 SYGVKD. The CDR3 spans 13 residues. CDR3 region: CATSGENNSPLHF. CDR3 nucleotides: TGTGCCACCTCAGGGGAAAATAATTCACCCCTCCACTTT.

V usage is TRBV28 and J usage is TRBJ1-1; the match to TRBD1 covers 7 bases. Germline CDR1 is MDHEN and CDR2 is SYDVKM. CDR3 size: 13 residues. The J segment lost 2 bases and the V segment lost 8 bases, leaving 5 bases of the junction unmatched. The CDR3 sequence is CASRTGVNTEAFF. The CDR3 DNA is TGTGCCAGCCGTACAGGGGTCAACACTGAAGCTTTCTTT.

The genes are TRBV29-1 and TRBJ1-2; D unresolved. Germline V CDR1 and CDR2: SQVTM, ANQGSEA. Deletions cut 7 bases from V and 10 bases from J, with 16 bases between. The CDR3 sequence is 11 residues long. CDR3 in amino acids: CSGGSRENYTF. In DNA, the CDR3 is TGCAGCGGCGGGAGCCGGGAGAACTACACCTTC. Variable domain in full (rest from reference TRBV29-1 and TRBJ1-2): SAVISQKPSRDICQRGTSLTIQCQVDSQVTMMFWYRQQPGQSLTLIATANQGSEATYESGFVIDKFPISRPNLTFSTLTVSNMSPEDSSIYLCSGGSRENYTFGSGTRLTVV.

This clone was seen once. The chain has TRBV12-3 or TRBV12-4 and TRBJ1-6, with D perhaps TRBD1 (6 bases). The CDR3 covers 13 residues. V lost 7 bases to trimming and J lost 7 bases, with 11 bases between them. In nucleotides, the CDR3 is TGTGCCAGCAAGGGGGATCAGAATTCACCCCTCCACTTT. Protein sequence: CASKGDQNSPLHF.

The CDR3 reads CASRGHGPQETQYF. CDR3 nucleotide sequence: TGTGCCAGTAGGGGACACGGCCCTCAAGAGACCCAGTACTTC. The chain couples TRBV19 to TRBJ2-5; D possibly corresponds to TRBD1 (6 bases). The CDR3 has 14 amino acids. The ends were cut back, 6 bases at V and 2 bases at J, with 13 bases in the middle. CDR1 is LNHDA, CDR2 SQIVND, per germline (reference sequence).

V usage is TRBV6-5 and J usage is TRBJ1-3; D may be TRBD1 (5 bases). Germline V gives CDR1 MNHEY, CDR2 SVGAGI. V lost 5 bases and J lost 0, with 11 bases in between. CDR3 length equals 15 residues. The CDR3 region is CASSNGHSSGNTIYF. The DNA of the CDR3 is TGTGCCAGCAGTAACGGACACAGCTCTGGAAACACCATATATTTT.